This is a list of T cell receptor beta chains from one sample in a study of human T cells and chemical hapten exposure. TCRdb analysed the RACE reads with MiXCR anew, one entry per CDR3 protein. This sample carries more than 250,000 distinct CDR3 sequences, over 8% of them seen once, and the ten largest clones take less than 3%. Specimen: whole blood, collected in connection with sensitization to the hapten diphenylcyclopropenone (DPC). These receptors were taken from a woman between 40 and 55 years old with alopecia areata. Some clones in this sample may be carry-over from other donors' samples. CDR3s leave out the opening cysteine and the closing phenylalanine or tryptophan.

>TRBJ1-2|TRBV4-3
ASSQDRGGVYGGYT
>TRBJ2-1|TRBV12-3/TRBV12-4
ASSFFGRSYNEQF
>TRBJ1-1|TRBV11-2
ASSLVRDSFTEAF
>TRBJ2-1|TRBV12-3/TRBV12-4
VGAGTPRNEQF
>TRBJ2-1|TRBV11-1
ASTPGKDSRAEQF
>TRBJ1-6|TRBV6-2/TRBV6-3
ASSSEGPGSPLH
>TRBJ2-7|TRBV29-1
SVARASSYEQY
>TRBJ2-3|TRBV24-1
ATSEGGRADTQY
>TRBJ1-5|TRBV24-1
ATSDDGLNNQPQH
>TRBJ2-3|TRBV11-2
ASREENNLQY
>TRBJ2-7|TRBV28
ASSRPDTLGSYEQY
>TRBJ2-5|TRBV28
ASSPDWGRETQY
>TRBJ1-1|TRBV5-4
ASSGADRANTEAF
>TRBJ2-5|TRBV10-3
AISESRGFSTGETQY
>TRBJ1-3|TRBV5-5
ASSLEGNTIY
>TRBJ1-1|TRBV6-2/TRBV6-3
ASSYWGKNTEAF
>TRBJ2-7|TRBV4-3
ASSQGFVAEQY
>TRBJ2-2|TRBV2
ASYRDRGNTGELF
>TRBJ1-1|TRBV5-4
ASSLRNTEAF
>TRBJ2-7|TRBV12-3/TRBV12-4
ASSREGYEQY
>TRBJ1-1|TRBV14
ASSQVNRLLNTEAF
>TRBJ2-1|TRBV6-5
ASMRRNEQF
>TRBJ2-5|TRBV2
ASSEWTGETQY
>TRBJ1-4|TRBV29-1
SVEARQSNNEKLF
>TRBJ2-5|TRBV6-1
ASGLLSRDQETQY
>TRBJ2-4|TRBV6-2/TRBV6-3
ASSYSGKERTWPKNIQY
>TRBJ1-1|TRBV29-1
SARTGIDTEAF
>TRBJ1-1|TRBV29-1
SVVKQGKGTEAF
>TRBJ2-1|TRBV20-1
SAPWTSFSEQF
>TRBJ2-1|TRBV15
ATSRAVNEQF
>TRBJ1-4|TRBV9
ASSVEGQAVTNEKLF
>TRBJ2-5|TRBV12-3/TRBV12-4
ASSAGTVYQETQY
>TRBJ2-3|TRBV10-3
AISPGTGVPAADTQY
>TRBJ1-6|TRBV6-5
ASSYSNGYNSPLH
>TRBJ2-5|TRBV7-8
ASSLALAGGQETQY
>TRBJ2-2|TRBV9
ASSQRVTEELF
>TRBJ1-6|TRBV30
AWSPGGHYNSPLH
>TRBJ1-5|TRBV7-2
VSSERDRNQPQH
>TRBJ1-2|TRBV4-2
ASSQVDRWDYGYT
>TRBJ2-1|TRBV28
ASSFRIPGRGLHEQF
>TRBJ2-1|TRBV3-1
ASSPRNYNEQF
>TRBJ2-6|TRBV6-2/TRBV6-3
ASSLDRAGANVLT
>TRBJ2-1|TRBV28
ASSFSVSYNEQF
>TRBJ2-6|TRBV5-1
ASSAAYSSSGANVLT
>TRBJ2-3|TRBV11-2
ASSNRQGGTDTQY
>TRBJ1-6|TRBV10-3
AISPGTGPNSPLH
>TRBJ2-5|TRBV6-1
ASRSRGRPQETQY
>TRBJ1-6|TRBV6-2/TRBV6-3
ASSYASGADSPLH
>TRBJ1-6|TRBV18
ASSPRTSLSSPLH
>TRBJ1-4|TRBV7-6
ASSQGLPNEKLF
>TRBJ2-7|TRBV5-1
ASSSDRGPYEQY
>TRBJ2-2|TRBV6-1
ASRLSTGLEGGELF
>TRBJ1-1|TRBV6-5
ASSSPARVGTEAF
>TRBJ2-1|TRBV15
ATSRVGVNEQF